Sequencing of this TCR beta chain was carried out in a study of blood T cell repertoires in COVID-19. Study-level information: From the United States, Italy and Spain came samples of acute and convalescent COVID-19. In each case, the material was cDNA or gDNA derived from T cells, B-cell-depleted T cells, or PBMCs.

Profiled with immunoSEQ multiplex PCR; TCRdb holds only in-frame clones, not every one. This table has 150,000 to 190,000 clones, 84% appearing once. The sequence was collected from a woman aged 50 to 60 with acute or convalescent COVID-19. Sequencing was performed on peripheral blood.

CDR3 amino acids: CASSIQGVPNYGYTF. The CDR3 DNA reads as TGTGCCAGTAGTATACAGGGTGTCCCTAACTATGGCTACACCTTC. This chain connects TRBV19 to TRBJ1-2; D perhaps matches TRBD1 (5 bases). Deletions cut 2 bases from V and 0 bases from J, with 10 bases between. Germline V lookup: CDR1 LNHDA, CDR2 SQIVND (reference sequence). CDR3 size: 15 residues.